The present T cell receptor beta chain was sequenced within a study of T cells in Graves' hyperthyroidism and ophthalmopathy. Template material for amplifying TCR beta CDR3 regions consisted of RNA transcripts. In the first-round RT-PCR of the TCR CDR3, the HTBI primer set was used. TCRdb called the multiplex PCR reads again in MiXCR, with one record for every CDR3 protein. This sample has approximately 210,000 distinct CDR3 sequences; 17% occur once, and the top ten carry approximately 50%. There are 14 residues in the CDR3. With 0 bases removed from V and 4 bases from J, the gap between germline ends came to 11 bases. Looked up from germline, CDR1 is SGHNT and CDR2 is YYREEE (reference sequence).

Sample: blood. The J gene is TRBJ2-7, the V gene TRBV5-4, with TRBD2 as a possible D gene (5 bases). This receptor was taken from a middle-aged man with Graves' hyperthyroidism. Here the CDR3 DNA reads TGTGCCAGCAGCTTGGGAGGGAACGTGTACGAGCAGTACTTC. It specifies CASSLGGNVYEQYF.